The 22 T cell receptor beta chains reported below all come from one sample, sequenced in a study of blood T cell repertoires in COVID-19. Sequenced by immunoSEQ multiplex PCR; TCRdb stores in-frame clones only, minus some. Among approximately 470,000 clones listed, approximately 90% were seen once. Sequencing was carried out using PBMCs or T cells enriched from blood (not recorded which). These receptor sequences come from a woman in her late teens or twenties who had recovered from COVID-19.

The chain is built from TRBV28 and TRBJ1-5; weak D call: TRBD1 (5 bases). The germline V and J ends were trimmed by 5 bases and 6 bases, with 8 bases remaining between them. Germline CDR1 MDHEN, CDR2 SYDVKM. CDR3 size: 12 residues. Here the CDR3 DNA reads TGTGCCAGCAGTCAGGGAACTCAGCCCCAGCATTTT. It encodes CASSQGTQPQHF.

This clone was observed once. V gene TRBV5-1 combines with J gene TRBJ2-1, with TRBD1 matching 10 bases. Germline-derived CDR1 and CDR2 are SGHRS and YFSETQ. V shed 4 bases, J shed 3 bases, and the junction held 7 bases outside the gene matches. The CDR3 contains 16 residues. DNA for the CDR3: TGCGCCAGCAGCAGAGGGACAGGGGAGGGCTACAATGAGCAGTTCTTC. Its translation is CASSRGTGEGYNEQFF.

The CDR3 sequence: CASSEKEIREPKETQYF. CDR3 coding DNA: TGCGCCAGCAGTGAAAAAGAGATACGGGAGCCTAAAGAGACCCAGTACTTC. This chain links TRBV10-1 with TRBJ2-5, with a possible D match to TRBD2 (6 bases). The CDR3 length is 17 residues. Trimming removed 3 bases at V and 3 bases at J, with 20 bases between. Germline-derived CDR1 and CDR2 are WNHNN and SYGVQD (reference sequence).

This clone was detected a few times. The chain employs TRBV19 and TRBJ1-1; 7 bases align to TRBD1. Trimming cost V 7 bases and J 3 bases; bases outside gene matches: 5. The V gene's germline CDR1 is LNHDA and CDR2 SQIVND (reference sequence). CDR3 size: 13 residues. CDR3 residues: CASIGGQYTEAFF. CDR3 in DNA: TGTGCCAGTATAGGGGGACAGTACACTGAAGCTTTCTTT.

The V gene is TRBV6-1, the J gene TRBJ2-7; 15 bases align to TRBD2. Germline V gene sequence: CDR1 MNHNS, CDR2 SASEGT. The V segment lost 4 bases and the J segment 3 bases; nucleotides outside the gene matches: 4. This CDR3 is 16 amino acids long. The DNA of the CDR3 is TGTGCCAGCAGTGGGACTAGCGGGGGGGGTATCTACGAGCAGTACTTC. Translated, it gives CASSGTSGGGIYEQYF.

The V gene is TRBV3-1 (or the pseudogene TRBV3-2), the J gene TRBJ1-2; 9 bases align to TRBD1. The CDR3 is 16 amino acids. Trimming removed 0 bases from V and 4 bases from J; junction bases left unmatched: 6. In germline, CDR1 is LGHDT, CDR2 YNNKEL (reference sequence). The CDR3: CASSQEGTGFSYGYTF. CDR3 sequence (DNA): TGTGCCAGCAGCCAAGAAGGGACAGGGTTCAGCTATGGCTACACCTTC.

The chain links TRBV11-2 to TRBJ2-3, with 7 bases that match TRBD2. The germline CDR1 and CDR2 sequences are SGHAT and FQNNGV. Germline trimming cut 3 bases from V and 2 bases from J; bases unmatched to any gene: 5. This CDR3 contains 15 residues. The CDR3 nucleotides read TGTGCCAGCAGCTTGGGGGGGAGTTACACAGATACGCAGTATTTT. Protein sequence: CASSLGGSYTDTQYF. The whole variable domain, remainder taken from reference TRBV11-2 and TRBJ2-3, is EAGVAQSPRYKIIEKRQSVAFWCNPISGHATLYWYQQILGQGPKLLIQFQNNGVVDDSQLPKDRFSAERLKGVDSTLKIQPAKLEDSAVYLCASSLGGSYTDTQYFGPGTRLTVL.

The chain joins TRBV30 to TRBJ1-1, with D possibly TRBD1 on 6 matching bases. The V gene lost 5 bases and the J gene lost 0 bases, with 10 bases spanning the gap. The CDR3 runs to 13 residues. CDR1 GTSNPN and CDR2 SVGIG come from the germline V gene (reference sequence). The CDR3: CAWQGQMNTEAFF. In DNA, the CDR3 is TGTGCCTGGCAAGGACAGATGAACACTGAAGCTTTCTTT.

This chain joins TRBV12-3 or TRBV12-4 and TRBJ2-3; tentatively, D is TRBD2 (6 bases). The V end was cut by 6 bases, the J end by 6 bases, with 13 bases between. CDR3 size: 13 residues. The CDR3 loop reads CASSRLGRDTQYF. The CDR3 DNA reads TGTGCCAGCAGCCGATTGGGGAGGGATACGCAGTATTTT.

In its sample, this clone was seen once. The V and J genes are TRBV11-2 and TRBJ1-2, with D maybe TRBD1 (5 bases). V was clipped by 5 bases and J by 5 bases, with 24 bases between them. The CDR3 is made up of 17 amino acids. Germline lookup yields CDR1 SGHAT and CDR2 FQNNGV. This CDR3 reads CASSGLRDDHPKYGYTF. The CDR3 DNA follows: TGTGCCAGCAGCGGACTGCGGGACGACCATCCGAAGTATGGCTACACCTTC.

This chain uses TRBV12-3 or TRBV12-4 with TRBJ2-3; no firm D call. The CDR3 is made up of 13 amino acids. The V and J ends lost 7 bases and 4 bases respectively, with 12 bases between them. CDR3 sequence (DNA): TGTGCCAGCATTGGGCAGGTTTCAGATACGCAGTATTTT. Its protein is CASIGQVSDTQYF.

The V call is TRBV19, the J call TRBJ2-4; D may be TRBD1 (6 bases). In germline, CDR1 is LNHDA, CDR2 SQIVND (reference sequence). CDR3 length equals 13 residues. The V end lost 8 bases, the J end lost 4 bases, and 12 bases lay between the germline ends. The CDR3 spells CASRPDSKNIQYF. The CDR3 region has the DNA TGTGCCAGTCGACCGGACAGTAAAAACATTCAGTACTTC.

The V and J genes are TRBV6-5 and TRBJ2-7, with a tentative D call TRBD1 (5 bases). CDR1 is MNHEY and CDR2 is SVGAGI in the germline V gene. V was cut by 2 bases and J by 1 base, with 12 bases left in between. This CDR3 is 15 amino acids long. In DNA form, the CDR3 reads TGTGCCAGCAGTTACACCCAGGGTATTTCCTACGAGCAGTACTTC. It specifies CASSYTQGISYEQYF.

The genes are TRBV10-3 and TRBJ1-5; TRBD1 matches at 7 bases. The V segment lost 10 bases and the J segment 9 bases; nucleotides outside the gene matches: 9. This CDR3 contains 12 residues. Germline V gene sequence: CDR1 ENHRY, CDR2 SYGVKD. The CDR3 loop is CATRQGEGPQHF. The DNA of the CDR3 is TGTGCCACCCGACAGGGCGAAGGGCCCCAGCATTTT.

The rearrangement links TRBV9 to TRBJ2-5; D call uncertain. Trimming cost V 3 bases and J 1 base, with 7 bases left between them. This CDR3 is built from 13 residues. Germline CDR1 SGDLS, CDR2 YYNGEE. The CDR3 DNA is TGTGCCAGCAGCGGACTGTTCCAAGAGACCCAGTACTTC. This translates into CASSGLFQETQYF.

The CDR3 is CASSPTGGEQFF. The DNA for the CDR3 is TGTGCCAGCAGCCCCACGGGTGGGGAGCAGTTCTTC. The rearrangement uses TRBV7-3 and TRBJ2-1; D remains ambiguous. Germline V gene sequence: CDR1 SGHTA, CDR2 FQGTGA. The CDR3 has 12 amino acids. Trimming left V 5 bases short and J 10 bases short, with 12 bases between.

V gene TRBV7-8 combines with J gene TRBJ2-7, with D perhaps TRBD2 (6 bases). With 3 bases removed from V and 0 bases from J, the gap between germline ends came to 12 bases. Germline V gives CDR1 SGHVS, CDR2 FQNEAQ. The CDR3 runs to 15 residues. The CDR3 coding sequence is TGTGCCAGCAGCTTTTCGACGGGGGTCTCCTACGAGCAGTACTTC. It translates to CASSFSTGVSYEQYF.

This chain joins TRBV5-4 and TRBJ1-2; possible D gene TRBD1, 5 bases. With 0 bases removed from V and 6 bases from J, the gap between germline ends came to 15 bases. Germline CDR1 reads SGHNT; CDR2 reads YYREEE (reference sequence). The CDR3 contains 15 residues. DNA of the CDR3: TGTGCCAGCAGCTTGGACTCTTGGGGCGGTGATGGCTACACCTTC. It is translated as CASSLDSWGGDGYTF.

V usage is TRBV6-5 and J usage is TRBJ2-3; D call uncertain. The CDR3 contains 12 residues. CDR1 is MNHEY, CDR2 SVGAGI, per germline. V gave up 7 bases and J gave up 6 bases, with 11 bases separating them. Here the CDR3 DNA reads TGTGCCAGCACCGCGTCTGATGATACGCAGTATTTT. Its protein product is CASTASDDTQYF.

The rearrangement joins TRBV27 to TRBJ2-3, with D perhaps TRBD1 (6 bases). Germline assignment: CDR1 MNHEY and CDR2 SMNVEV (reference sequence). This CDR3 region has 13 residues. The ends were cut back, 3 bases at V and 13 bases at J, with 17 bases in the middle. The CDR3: CASSFSGQTLKYF. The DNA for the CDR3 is TGTGCCAGCAGTTTCTCCGGACAGACGTTAAAGTATTTT.

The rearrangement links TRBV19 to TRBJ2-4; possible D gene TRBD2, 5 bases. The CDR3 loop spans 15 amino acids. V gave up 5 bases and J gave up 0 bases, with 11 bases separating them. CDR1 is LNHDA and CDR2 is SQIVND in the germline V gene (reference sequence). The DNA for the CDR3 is TGTGCCAGTAGTTCGGCCGGGGAAGCCAAAAACATTCAGTACTTC. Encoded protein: CASSSAGEAKNIQYF. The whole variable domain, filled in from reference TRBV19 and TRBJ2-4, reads DGGITQSPKYLFRKEGQNVTLSCEQNLNHDAMYWYRQDPGQGLRLIYYSQIVNDFQKGDIAEGYSVSREKKESFPLTVTSAQKNPTAFYLCASSSAGEAKNIQYFGAGTRLSVL.

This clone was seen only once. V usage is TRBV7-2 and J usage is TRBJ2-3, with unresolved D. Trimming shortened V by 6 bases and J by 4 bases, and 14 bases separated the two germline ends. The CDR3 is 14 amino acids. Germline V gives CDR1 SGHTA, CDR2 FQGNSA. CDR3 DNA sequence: TGTGCCAGCAGACTAACCCTCTTAGCAGATACGCAGTATTTT. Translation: CASRLTLLADTQYF.